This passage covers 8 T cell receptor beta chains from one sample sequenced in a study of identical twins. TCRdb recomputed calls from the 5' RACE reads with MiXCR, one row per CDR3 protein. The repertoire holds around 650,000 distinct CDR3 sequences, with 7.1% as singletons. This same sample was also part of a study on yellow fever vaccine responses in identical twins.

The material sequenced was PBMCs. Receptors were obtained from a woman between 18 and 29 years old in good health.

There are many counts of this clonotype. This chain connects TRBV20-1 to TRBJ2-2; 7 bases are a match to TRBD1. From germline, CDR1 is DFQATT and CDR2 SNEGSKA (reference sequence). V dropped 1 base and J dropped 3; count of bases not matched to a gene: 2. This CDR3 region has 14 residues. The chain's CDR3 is CSARAQGYTGELFF. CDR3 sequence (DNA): TGCAGTGCTAGAGCACAGGGGTACACCGGGGAGCTGTTTTTT.

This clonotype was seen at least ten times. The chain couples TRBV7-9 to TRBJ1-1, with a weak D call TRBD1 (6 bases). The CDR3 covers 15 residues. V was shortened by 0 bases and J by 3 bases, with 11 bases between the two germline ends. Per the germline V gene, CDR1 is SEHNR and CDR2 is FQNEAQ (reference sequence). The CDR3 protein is CASSLAQGADTEAFF. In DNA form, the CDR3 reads TGTGCCAGCAGCTTAGCACAGGGAGCGGACACTGAAGCTTTCTTT.

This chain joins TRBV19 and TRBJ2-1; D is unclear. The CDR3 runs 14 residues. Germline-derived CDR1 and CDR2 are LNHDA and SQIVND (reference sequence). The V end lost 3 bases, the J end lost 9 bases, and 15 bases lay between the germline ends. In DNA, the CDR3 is TGTGCCAGTAGTATGTTTTCACCGGGCGGTGAGCAGTTCTTC. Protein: CASSMFSPGGEQFF.

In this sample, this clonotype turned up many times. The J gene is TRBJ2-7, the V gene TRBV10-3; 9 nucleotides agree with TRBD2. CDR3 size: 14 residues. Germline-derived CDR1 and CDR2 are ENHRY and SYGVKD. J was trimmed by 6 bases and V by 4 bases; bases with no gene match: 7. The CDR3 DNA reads TGTGCCATCAGTGGGACTAGCGAGACCGTCGAGCAGTACTTC. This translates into CAISGTSETVEQYF.

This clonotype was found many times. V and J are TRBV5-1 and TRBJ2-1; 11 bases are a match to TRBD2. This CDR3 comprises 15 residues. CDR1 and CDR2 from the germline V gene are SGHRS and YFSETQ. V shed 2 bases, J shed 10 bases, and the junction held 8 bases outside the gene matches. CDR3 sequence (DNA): TGCGCCAGCAGCTTAGGGGGACTAGCGGATGGAGAGCAGTTCTTC. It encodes CASSLGGLADGEQFF.

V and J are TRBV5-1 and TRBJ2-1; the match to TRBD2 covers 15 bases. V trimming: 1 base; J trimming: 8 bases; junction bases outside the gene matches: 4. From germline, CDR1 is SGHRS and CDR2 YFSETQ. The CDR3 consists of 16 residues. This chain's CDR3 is CASSLSGLAGGDEQFF. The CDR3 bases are TGCGCCAGCAGCTTGTCAGGACTAGCGGGAGGGGATGAGCAGTTCTTC.

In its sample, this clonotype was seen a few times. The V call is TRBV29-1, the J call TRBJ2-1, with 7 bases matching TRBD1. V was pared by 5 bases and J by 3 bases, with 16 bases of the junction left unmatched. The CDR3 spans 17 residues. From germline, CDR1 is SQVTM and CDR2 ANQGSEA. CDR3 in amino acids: CSVLGQGNRGVYNEQFF. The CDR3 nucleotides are TGCAGCGTTTTAGGGCAGGGTAACAGGGGTGTCTACAATGAGCAGTTCTTC.

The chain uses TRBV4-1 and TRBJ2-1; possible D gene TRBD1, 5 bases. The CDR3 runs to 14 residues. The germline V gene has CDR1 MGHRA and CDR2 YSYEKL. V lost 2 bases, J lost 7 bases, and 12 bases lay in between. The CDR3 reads CASSQTGRENEQFF. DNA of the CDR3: TGCGCCAGCAGCCAAACCGGCAGGGAAAATGAGCAGTTCTTC.